Sequencing of this T cell receptor (beta chain) was carried out in a study of response to subunit inactivated influenza vaccine (dated by TCRdb to between 2018 and 2020). Background on the whole study: Deep quantitative T cell receptor repertoire profiling was used in the study to track responses to a trivalent subunit inactivated influenza vaccine. Findings and caveats that apply to the study as a whole: The authors suggested that each seasonal influenza vaccination may recruit only a limited number of new T cells.

Taken from cysteine to phenylalanine, the CDR3 has 12 residues. The sequence is cut down to CDR3 DNA, 36 bases in frame from base 1. V is shortened by 3 bases, J by 6 bases, and the region joining them spans 8 bases. CDR1 and CDR2 are drawn from the germline V gene: SGHRS, YFSETQ. The library was made by RT-PCR. The reads were generated on an Illumina HiSeq 2500. TCRdb reran the public reads through fastp at Q25 and MiXCR, keeping productive beta chains. Rows are unified per CDR3 protein, each entry keeping the most common DNA and genes. The sample profile shows more than 500,000 distinct CDR3 sequences; around 11% of them were found once. The ten top clones hold more than 9.5% of the sample. Many counts were recorded for this clonotype. Its antigen is still unknown. Base qualities are not at hand, and no much larger clone is one base apart. These records were also assigned to another study, of T cells expressing NK-cell markers. The other study reports the following: TCR beta cDNA libraries were prepared using 5'RACE template switching, which introduced a universal primer site and unique molecular identifiers. In sorted CD3+CD56+NKG2C+, CD3+CD56+NKG2C- and CD3+CD56-NKG2C+ T-cell subsets from about 8 donors, TCR beta-chain repertoires were profiled. Among the eight sequenced donors, only one was HCMV-seronegative, while the other seven were HCMV-seropositive. To restrict sorting to alphabetaTCR-expressing T cells, an anti-gammadeltaTCR antibody was added in several experiments. For five or six donors, the dominant CD3+CD56+NKG2C+ clonotypes were among the top 10 CD8+ clonotypes and accounted for roughly 1.0-8% of CD8+ T cells. Those dominant clonotypes were again the most abundant among CD3+CD56-NKG2C+ cells in a few donors, at roughly 25-65%. It remained unclear whether the expanded NKG2C-expressing T cell clones were specific for HCMV antigens. The eight sequenced donors were randomly selected healthy volunteers, three men and five women. HCMV serostatus was determined by detecting HCMV-specific IgG in serum with a commercial ELISA kit. Ficoll density gradient centrifugation was used to isolate peripheral blood mononuclear cells from blood. Bulk peripheral blood T-cell repertoires were additionally sequenced from unsorted PBMC for over 5 donors. Priming for cDNA synthesis came from the TCR beta constant segment, and two successive PCR amplification steps followed. Libraries were sequenced as 2 x 150 bp reads on Illumina HiSeq 2000/2500, MiSeq or NextSeq. MIGEC was used to demultiplex reads and group the reads by UMI, and MiTCR was used to assemble and quantify clonotypes. To exclude erroneous sequences, any TCR cDNA sequence not supported by at least two reads was discarded. The tcR package was used for downstream repertoire analysis, with clonotypes matched between fractions based on CDR3 nucleotide sequence plus V segment. VDJmatch was used to annotate antigen specificity against VDJdb, with one amino acid substitution in CDR3 allowed.

The chain joins TRBV5-1 to TRBJ2-3, with the D gene call left open. The sample in question was PBMCs from blood, obtained on the day of vaccination. The TCR comes from a man aged 50 to 59 who received an inactivated influenza vaccine. Donor details come from another sample of the same person, matched by shared clones. The base sequence is TGCGCCAGCAGCTCCAGTATGGATACGCAGTATTTT. This sequence encodes CASSSSMDTQYF. Joined to the reference TRBV5-1 and TRBJ2-3 proteins, this CDR3 gives the full variable domain: KAGVTQTPRYLIKTRGQQVTLSCSPISGHRSVSWYQQTPGQGLQFLFEYFSETQRNKGNFPGRFSGRQFSNSRSEMNVSTLELGDSALYLCASSSSMDTQYFGPGTRLTVL.